This T cell receptor beta chain was identified during a study of cytomegalovirus exposure and HLA in healthy donors. The study ran its PCR with 60 Vbeta and 13 Jbeta primers. Libraries were prepared by immunoSEQ multiplex PCR; TCRdb keeps only in-frame clonotypes and omits some of them. The table lists some 190,000 clones, about 90% of them singletons. Trimming cost V 2 bases and J 2 bases; bases outside gene matches: 5. The CDR3 consists of 16 residues. Per the germline V gene, CDR1 is LNHNV and CDR2 is YYDKDF (reference sequence). About this clone: Its antigen is as yet unknown.

When sampled, the donors appeared nominally healthy, though they likely had unrecorded immune exposures. Broader study findings: Analysis was carried out at a later point, and it linked a missense DCLRE1C variant to TCR beta V- and J-gene trimming. An analysis that was carried out later associated 17,000 or so TCR beta sequences with HLA alleles at 0.05 false discovery rate.

The source material was PBMCs. The sequence was obtained from a man aged 25-45 years in good health and CMV-seronegative. The chain joins TRBV15 to TRBJ2-7; TRBD1 matches 11 bases. In DNA form, the CDR3 reads TGTGCCACCAGCAGAAGGGCGGGACAGGGGGCCTACGAGCAGTACTTC. It encodes CATSRRAGQGAYEQYF.